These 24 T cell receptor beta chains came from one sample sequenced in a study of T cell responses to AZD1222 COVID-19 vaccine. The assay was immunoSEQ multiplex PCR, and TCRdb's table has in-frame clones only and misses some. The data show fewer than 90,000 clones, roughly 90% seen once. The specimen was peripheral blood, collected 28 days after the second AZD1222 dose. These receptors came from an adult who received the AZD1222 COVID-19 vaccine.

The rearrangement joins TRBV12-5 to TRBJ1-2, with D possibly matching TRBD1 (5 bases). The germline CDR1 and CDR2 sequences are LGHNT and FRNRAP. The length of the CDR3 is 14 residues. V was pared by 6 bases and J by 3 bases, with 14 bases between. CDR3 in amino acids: CASGHGDRYYGYTF. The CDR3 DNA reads TGTGCTAGTGGCCATGGTGACAGATACTATGGCTACACCTTC.

CDR3 sequence reads: CAISVRGDTGELFF. The DNA of the CDR3 is TGTGCCATCAGTGTACGCGGTGACACCGGGGAGCTGTTTTTT. This sequence joins TRBV10-3 and TRBJ2-2; the D is unclear. This CDR3 has 14 amino acids. The germline V gene encodes CDR1 ENHRY and CDR2 SYGVKD. Trimming pared 4 bases from V and 3 bases from J, leaving 9 bases between.

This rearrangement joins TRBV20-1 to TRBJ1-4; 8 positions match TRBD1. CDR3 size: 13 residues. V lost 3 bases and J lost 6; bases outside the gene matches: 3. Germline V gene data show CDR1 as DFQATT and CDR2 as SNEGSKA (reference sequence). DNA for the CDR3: TGCAGTGCTAGTGGGACAGGCTATGAAAAACTGTTTTTT. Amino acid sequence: CSASGTGYEKLFF.

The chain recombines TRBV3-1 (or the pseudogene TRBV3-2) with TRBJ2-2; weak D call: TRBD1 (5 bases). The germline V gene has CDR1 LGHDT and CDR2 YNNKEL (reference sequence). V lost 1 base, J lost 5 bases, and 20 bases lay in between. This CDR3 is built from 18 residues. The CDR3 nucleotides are TGTGCCAGCAGCCAAGGGATGGGCAGGGTGATATCTACCGGGGAGCTGTTTTTT. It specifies CASSQGMGRVISTGELFF.

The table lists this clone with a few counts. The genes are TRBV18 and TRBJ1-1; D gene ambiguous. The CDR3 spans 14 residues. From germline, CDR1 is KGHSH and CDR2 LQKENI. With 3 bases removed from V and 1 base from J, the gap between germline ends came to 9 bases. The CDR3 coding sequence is TGTGCCAGCTCACCGATAGAGGGGAACACTGAAGCTTTCTTT. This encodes CASSPIEGNTEAFF.

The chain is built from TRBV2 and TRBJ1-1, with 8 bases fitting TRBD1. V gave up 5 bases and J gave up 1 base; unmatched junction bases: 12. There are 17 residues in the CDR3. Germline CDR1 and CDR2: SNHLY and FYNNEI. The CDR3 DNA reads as TGTGCCAGCAGTCCAGTTAGGGACAGGTCCACGAACACTGAAGCTTTCTTT. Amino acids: CASSPVRDRSTNTEAFF.

This CDR3 reads CASAGTGVYEQYF. Written as DNA, the CDR3 is TGTGCCAGCGCCGGGACAGGGGTCTACGAGCAGTACTTC. The genes are TRBV11-2 and TRBJ2-7; TRBD1 matches at 10 bases. Germline assignment: CDR1 SGHAT and CDR2 FQNNGV. V trimming: 8 bases; J trimming: 3 bases; junction bases outside the gene matches: 4. The CDR3 has 13 residues. The full variable domain, completed using reference TRBV11-2 and TRBJ2-7, is EAGVAQSPRYKIIEKRQSVAFWCNPISGHATLYWYQQILGQGPKLLIQFQNNGVVDDSQLPKDRFSAERLKGVDSTLKIQPAKLEDSAVYLCASAGTGVYEQYFGPGTRLTVT.

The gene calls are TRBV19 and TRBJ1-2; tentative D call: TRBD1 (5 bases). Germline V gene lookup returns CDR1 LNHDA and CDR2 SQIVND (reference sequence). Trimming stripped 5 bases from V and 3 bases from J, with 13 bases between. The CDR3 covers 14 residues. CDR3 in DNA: TGTGCCAGTAGTGCAACCGGGACTTACTATGGCTACACCTTC. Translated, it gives CASSATGTYYGYTF.

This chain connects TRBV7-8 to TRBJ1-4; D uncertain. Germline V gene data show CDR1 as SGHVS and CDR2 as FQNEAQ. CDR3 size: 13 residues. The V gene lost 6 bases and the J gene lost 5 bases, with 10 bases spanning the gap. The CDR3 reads CASSQGRNEKLFF. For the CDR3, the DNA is TGTGCCAGCAGTCAAGGGAGGAATGAAAAACTGTTTTTT. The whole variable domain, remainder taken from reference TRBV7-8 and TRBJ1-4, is GAGVSQSPRYKVAKRGQDVALRCDPISGHVSLFWYQQALGQGPEFLTYFQNEAQLDKSGLPSDRFFAERPEGSVSTLKIQRTQQEDSAVYLCASSQGRNEKLFFGSGTQLSVL.

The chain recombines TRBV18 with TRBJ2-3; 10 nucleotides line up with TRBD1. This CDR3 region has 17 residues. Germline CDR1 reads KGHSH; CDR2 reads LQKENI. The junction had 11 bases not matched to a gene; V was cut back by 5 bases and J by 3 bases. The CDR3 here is CASSVQGQGSGTDTQYF. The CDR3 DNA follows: TGTGCCAGCTCAGTCCAGGGACAGGGGTCGGGAACAGATACGCAGTATTTT.

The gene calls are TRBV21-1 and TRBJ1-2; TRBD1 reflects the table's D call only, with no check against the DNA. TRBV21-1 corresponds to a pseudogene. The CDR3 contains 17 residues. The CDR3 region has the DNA TGTGCCAGCAGCGCGACAAACAGGGTCAGGGAAAACTATGGCTACACCTTC. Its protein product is CASSATNRVRENYGYTF.

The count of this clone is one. The CDR3 region is CATSAGGEQYF. The CDR3, as DNA: TGTGCCACCAGTGCAGGGGGCGAGCAGTACTTC. The J gene is TRBJ2-7, the V gene TRBV24-1, with TRBD1 identical over 7 bases. CDR1 and CDR2 (germline): KGHDR, SFDVKD. The CDR3 is 11 amino acids. The J segment lost 6 bases and the V segment lost 5 bases, leaving 0 bases of the junction unmatched.

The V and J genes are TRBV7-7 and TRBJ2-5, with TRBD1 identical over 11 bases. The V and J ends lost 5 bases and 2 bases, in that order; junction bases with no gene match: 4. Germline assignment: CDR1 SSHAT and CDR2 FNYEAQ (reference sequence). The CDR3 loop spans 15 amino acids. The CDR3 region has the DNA TGTGCCAGCAGCCGGGACAGGGGGACTCAAGAGACCCAGTACTTC. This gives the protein CASSRDRGTQETQYF. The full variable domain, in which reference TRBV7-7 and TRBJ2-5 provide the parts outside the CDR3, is GAGVSQSPRYKVTKRGQDVTLRCDPISSHATLYWYQQALGQGPEFLTYFNYEAQPDKSGLPSDRFSAERPEGSISTLTIQRTEQRDSAMYRCASSRDRGTQETQYFGPGTRLLVL.

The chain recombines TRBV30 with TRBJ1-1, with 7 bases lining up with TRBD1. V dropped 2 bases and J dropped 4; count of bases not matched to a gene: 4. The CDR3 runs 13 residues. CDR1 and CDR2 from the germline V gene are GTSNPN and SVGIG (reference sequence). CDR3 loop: CAWSYDRATEAFF. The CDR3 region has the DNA TGTGCCTGGAGTTATGACAGGGCCACTGAAGCTTTCTTT.

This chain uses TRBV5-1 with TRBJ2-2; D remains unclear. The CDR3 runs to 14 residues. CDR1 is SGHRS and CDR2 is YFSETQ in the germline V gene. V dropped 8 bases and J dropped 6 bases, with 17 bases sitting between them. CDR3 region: CASAGRGGAGELFF. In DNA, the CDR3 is TGCGCCAGTGCCGGGCGAGGCGGCGCCGGGGAGCTGTTTTTT.

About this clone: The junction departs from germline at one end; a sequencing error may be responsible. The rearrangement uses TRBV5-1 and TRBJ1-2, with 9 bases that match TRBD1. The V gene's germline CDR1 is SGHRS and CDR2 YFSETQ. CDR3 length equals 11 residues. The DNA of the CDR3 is TGCGCCAGCAGGTCGGACAGGGGCTGCACCTTC. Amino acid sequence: CASRSDRGCTF.

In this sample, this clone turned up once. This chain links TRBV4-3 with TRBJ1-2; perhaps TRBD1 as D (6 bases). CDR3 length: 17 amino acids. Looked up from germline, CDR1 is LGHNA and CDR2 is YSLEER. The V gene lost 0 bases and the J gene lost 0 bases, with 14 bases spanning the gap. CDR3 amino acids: CASSQDPQGPSNYGYTF. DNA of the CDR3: TGCGCCAGCAGCCAAGACCCGCAGGGGCCATCTAACTATGGCTACACCTTC.

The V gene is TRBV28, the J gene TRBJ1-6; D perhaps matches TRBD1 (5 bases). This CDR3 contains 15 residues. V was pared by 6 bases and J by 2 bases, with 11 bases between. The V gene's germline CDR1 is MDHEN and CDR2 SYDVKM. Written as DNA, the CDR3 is TGTGCCAGCAGACAGGTTGTCACCTATAATTCACCCCTCCACTTT. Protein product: CASRQVVTYNSPLHF.

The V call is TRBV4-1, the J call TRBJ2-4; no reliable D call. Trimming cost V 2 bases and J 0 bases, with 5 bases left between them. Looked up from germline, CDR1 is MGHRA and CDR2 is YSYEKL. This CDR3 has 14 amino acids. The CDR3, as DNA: TGCGCCAGCAGCCAACAGGTAGCCAAAAACATTCAGTACTTC. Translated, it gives CASSQQVAKNIQYF.

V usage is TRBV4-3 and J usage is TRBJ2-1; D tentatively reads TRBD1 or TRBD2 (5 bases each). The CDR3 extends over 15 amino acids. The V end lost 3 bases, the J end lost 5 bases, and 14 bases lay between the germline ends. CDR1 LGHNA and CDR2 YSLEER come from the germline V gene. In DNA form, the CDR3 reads TGCGCCAGCAGCCACCTCGGGACGATAAACAATGAGCAGTTCTTC. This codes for CASSHLGTINNEQFF.

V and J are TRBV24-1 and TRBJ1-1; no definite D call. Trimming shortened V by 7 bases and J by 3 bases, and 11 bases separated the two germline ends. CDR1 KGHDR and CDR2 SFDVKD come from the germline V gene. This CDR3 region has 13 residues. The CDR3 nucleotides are TGTGCCACCAGCCCTAACTGGGACACTGAAGCTTTCTTT. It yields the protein CATSPNWDTEAFF.

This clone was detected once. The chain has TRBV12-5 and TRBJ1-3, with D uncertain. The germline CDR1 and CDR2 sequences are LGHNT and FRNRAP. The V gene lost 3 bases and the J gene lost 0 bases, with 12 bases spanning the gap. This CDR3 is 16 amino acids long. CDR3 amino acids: CASGFSGSRSGNTIYF. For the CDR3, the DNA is TGTGCTAGTGGTTTCAGCGGCAGTCGCTCTGGAAACACCATATATTTT.

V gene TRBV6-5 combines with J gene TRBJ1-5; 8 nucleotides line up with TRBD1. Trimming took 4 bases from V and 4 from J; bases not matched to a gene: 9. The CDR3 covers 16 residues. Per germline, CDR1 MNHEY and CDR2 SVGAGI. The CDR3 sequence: CASSSLGTGLNQPQHF. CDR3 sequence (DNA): TGTGCCAGCAGTTCCCTCGGGACAGGCCTGAATCAGCCCCAGCATTTT.

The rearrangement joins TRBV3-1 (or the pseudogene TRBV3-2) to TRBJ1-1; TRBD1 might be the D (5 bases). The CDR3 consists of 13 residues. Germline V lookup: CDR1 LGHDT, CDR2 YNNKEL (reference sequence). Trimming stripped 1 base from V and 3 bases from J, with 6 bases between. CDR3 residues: CASSQVRDTEAFF. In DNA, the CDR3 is TGTGCCAGCAGCCAAGTCAGGGACACTGAAGCTTTCTTT.